The source of this T cell receptor beta chain is a study of OX40 agonist ivuxolimab in advanced cancers. Note on this clone: Its cognate antigen is unknown.

The table came from immunoSEQ multiplex PCR; TCRdb's copy has only in-frame clones and leaves some out. Of about 50,000 clones listed, roughly 80% are singletons. Regarding the study as a whole: Among the lowest peripheral clonal expansion occurred in 0.1-3.0 mg/kg partial responders.

The input for sequencing was CD4+ or CD8+ T cells sorted from blood, taken in a trial of the OX40 agonist ivuxolimab. The receptor's source is an adult with an advanced solid tumor such as melanoma, head and neck, liver or kidney cancer.

CDR3 sequence (DNA): TGTGCCAGCAGCGCCCGAGCGGGACAGGGGCACGAAGCTTTCTTT. It encodes CASSARAGQGHEAFF. The chain joins TRBV9 to TRBJ1-1; 10 nucleotides line up with TRBD1. The CDR3 contains 15 residues. With V trimmed by 3 bases and J by 8 bases, 10 bases remained unmatched. Germline-derived CDR1 and CDR2 are SGDLS and YYNGEE.